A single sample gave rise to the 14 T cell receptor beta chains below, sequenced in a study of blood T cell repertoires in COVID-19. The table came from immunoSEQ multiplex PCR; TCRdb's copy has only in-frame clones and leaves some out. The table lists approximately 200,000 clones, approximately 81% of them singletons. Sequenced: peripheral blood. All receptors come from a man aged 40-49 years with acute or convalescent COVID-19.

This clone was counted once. CDR3 in amino acids: CASSWARGQNTEAFF. CDR3 DNA: TGTGCCAGCAGTTGGGCCAGGGGTCAGAACACTGAAGCTTTCTTT. The chain combines TRBV27 with TRBJ1-1; a weak D match, TRBD1 (6 bases). The length of the CDR3 is 15 residues. Germline CDR1 MNHEY, CDR2 SMNVEV (reference sequence). Trimming left V 4 bases short and J 1 base short, with 13 bases between.

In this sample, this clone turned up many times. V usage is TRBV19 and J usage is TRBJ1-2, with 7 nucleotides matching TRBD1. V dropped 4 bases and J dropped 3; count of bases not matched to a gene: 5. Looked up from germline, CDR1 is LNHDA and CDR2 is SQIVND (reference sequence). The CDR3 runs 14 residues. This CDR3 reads CASSKGDSYYGYTF. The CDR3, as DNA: TGTGCCAGTAGTAAGGGGGACAGCTACTATGGCTACACCTTC.

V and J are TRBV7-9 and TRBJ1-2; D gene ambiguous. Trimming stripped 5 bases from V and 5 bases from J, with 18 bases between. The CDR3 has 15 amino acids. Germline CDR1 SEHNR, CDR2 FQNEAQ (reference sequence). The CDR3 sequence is CASSPTEALAYGYTF. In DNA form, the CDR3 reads TGTGCCAGCAGCCCCACTGAGGCCCTTGCTTATGGCTACACCTTC.

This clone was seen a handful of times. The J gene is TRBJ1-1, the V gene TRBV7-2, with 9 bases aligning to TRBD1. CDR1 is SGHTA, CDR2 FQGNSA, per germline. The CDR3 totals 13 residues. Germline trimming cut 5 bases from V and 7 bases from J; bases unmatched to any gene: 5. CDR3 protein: CASSTRQGVEAFF. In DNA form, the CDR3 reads TGTGCCAGCAGCACGCGACAGGGGGTTGAAGCTTTCTTT.

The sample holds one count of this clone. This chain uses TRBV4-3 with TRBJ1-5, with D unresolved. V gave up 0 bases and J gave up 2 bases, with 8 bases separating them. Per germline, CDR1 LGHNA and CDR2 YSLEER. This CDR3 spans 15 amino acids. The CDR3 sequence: CASSQDAEGNQPQHF. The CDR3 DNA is TGCGCCAGCAGCCAAGATGCGGAGGGCAATCAGCCCCAGCATTTT.

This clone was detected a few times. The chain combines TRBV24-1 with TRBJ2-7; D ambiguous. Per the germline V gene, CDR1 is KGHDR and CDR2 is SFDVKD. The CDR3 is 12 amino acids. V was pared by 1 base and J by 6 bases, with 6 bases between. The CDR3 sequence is CATSDFFGEQYF. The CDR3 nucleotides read TGTGCCACCAGTGATTTCTTCGGCGAGCAGTACTTC.

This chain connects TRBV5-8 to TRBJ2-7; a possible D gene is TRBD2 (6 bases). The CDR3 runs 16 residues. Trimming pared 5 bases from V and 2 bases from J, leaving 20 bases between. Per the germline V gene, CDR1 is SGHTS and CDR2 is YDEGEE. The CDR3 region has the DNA TGTGCCAGCAGTCATGAGGACCGGGGGAACGCCTACGAGCAGTACTTC. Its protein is CASSHEDRGNAYEQYF.

This CDR3 is CASSLVSYTEAFF. CDR3 bases: TGTGCCAGCAGCTTGGTGAGTTACACTGAAGCTTTCTTT. J is TRBJ1-1 and V is TRBV5-8; D remains unclear. The CDR3 consists of 13 residues. From germline, CDR1 is SGHTS and CDR2 YDEGEE. Trimming removed 0 bases at V and 3 bases at J, with 6 bases between. Drawing the rest from reference TRBV5-8 and TRBJ1-1, the complete variable domain is EAGVTQSPTHLIKTRGQQATLRCSPISGHTSVYWYQQALGLGLQFLLWYDEGEERNRGNFPPRFSGRQFPNYSSELNVNALELEDSALYLCASSLVSYTEAFFGQGTRLTVV.

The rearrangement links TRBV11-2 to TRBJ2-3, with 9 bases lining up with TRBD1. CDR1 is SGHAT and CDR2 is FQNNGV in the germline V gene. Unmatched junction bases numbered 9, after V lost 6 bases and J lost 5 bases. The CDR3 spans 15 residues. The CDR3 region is CASRLQGALKDTQYF. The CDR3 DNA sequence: TGTGCCAGCAGACTACAGGGGGCGCTTAAAGATACGCAGTATTTT. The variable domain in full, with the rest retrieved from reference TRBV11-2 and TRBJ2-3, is EAGVAQSPRYKIIEKRQSVAFWCNPISGHATLYWYQQILGQGPKLLIQFQNNGVVDDSQLPKDRFSAERLKGVDSTLKIQPAKLEDSAVYLCASRLQGALKDTQYFGPGTRLTVL.

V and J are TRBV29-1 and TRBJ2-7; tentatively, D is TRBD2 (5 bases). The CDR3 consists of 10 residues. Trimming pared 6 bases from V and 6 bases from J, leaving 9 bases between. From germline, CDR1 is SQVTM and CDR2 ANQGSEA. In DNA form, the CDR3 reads TGCAGCGTAGGAGGAGCCGAGCAGTACTTC. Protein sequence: CSVGGAEQYF.

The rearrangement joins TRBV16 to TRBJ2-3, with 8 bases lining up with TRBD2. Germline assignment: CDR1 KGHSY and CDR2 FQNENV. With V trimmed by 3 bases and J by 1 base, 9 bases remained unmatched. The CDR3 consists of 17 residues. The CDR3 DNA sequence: TGTGCCAGCAGCCAGCACGGAAGCGGGGGTGGCACAGATACGCAGTATTTT. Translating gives CASSQHGSGGGTDTQYF.

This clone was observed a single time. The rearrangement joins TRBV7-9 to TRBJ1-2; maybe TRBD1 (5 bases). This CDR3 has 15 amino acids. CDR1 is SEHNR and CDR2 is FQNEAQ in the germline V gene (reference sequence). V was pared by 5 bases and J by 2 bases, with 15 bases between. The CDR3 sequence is CASSPTGGGNYGYTF. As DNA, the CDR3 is TGTGCCAGCAGCCCCACCGGGGGGGGAAACTATGGCTACACCTTC.

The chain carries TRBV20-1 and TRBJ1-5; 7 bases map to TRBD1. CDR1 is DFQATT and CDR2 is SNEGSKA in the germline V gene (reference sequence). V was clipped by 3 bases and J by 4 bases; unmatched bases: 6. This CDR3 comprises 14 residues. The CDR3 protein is CSASFNRGNQPQHF. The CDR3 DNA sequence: TGCAGTGCTAGTTTTAACAGGGGAAATCAGCCCCAGCATTTT.

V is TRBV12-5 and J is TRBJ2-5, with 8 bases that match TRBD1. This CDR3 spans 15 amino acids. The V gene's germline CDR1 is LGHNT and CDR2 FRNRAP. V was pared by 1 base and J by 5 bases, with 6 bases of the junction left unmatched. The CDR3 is CASGLGQGAQETQYF. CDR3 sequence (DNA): TGTGCTAGTGGTTTGGGGCAGGGGGCGCAGGAGACCCAGTACTTC.